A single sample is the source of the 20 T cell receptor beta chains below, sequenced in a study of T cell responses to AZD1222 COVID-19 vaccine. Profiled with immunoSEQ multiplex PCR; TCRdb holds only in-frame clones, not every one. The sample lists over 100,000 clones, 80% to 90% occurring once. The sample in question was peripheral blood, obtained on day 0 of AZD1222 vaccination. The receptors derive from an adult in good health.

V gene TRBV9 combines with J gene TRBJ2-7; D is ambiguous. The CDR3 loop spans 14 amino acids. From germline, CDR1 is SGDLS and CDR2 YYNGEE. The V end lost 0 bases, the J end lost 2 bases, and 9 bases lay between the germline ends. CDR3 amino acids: CASSVAARAYEQYF. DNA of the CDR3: TGTGCCAGCAGCGTAGCGGCTAGAGCCTACGAGCAGTACTTC. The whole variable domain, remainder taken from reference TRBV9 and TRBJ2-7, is DSGVTQTPKHLITATGQRVTLRCSPRSGDLSVYWYQQSLDQGLQFLIQYYNGEERAKGNILERFSAQQFPDLHSELNLSSLELGDSALYFCASSVAARAYEQYFGPGTRLTVT.

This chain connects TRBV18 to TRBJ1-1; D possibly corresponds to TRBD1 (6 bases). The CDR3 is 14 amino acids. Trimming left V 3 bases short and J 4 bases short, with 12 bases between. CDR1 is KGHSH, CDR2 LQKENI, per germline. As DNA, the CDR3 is TGTGCCAGCTCACCCAACAGGGTCGGCACTGAAGCTTTCTTT. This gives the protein CASSPNRVGTEAFF.

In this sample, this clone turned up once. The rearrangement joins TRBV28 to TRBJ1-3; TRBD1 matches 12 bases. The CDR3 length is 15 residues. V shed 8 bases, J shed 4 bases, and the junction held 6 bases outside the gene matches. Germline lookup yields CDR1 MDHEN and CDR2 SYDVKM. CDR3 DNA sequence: TGTGCCAGCCTGGGACAGGGGGCGCGGGGAAACACCATATATTTT. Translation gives CASLGQGARGNTIYF.

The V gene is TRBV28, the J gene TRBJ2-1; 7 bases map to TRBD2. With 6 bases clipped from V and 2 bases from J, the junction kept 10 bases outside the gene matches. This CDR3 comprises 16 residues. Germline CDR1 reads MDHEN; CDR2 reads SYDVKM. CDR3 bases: TGTGCCAGCAGCCTCCCGACTAGCCACCCCTACAATGAGCAGTTCTTC. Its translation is CASSLPTSHPYNEQFF.

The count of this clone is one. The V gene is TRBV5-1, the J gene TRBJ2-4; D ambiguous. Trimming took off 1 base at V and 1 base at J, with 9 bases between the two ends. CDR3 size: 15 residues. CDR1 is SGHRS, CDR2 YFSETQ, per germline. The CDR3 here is CASSLLAAAKNIQYF. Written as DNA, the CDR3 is TGCGCCAGCAGCTTGCTTGCCGCTGCCAAAAACATTCAGTACTTC.

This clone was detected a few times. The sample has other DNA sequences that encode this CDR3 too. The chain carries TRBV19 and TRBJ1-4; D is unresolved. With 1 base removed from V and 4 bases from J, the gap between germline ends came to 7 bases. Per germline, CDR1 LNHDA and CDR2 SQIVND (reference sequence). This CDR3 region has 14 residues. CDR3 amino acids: CASSIVGGNEKLFF. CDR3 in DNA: TGTGCCAGTAGTATAGTGGGCGGTAATGAAAAACTGTTTTTT.

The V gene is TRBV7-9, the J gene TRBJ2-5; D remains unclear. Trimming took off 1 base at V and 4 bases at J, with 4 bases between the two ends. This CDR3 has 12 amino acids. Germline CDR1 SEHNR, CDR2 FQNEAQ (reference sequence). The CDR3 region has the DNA TGTGCCAGCAGCTTAGACGGAGAGACCCAGTACTTC. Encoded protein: CASSLDGETQYF.

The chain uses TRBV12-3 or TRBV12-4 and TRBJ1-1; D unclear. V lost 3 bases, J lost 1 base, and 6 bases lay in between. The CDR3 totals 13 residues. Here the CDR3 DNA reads TGTGCCAGCAGTTTTGGTAGGAACACTGAAGCTTTCTTT. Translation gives CASSFGRNTEAFF.

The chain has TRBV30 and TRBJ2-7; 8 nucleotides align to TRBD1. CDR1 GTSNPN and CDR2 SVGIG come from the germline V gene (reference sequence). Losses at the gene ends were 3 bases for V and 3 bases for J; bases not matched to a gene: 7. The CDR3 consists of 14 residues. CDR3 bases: TGTGCCTGGAGCGGGATACAGGGGGGCTACGAGCAGTACTTC. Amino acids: CAWSGIQGGYEQYF.

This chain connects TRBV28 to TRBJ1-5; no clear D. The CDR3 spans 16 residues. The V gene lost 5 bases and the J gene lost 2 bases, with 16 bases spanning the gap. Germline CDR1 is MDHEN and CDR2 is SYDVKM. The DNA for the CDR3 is TGTGCCAGCAGTCCAAAAGTCCGAGGAGGCAATCAGCCCCAGCATTTT. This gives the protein CASSPKVRGGNQPQHF.

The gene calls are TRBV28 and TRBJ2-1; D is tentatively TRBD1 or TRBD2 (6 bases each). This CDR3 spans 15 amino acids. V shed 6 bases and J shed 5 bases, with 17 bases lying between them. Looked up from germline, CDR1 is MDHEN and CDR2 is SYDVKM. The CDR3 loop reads CASSLGWGAHNEQFF. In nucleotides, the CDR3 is TGTGCCAGCAGCTTGGGGTGGGGGGCACACAATGAGCAGTTCTTC.

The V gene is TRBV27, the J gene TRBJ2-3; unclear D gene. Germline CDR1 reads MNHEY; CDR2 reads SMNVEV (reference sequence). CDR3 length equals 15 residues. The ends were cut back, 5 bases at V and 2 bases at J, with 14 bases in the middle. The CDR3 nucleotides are TGTGCCAGCAGTCAAATCCCTCCCCACACAGATACGCAGTATTTT. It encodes CASSQIPPHTDTQYF.

CDR3 DNA: TGTGCCAGCAGTGGACCTGGGACTAGCGGGAGGGTAAGCACAGATACGCAGTATTTT. Protein: CASSGPGTSGRVSTDTQYF. This chain uses TRBV6-1 with TRBJ2-3; 16 bases line up with TRBD2. The ends lost 4 bases at V and 0 bases at J; junction bases unmatched: 7. Germline CDR1 MNHNS, CDR2 SASEGT. CDR3 size: 19 residues.

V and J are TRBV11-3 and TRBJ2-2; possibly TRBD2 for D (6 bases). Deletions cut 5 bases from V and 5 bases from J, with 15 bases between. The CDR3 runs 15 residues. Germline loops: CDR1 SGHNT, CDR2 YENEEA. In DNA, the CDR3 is TGTGCCAGCAGCCCCCGGTTTGGGGGGACCGGGGAGCTGTTTTTT. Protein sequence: CASSPRFGGTGELFF.

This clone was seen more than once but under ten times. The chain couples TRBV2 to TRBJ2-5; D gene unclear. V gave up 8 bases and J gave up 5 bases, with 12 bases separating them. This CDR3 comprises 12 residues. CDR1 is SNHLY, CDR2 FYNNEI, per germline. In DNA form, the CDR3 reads TGTGCCAGCGAATCCGTGCGCGAGACCCAGTACTTC. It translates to CASESVRETQYF.

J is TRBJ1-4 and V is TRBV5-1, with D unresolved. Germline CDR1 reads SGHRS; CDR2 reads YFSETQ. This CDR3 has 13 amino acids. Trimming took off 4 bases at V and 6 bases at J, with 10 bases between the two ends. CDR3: CASSLDQDEKLFF. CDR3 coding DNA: TGCGCCAGCAGCCTTGACCAGGATGAAAAACTGTTTTTT.

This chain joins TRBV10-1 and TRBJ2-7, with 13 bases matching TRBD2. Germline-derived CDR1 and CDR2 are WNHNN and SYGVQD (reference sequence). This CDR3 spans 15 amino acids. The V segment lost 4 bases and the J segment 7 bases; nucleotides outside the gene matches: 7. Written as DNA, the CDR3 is TGCGCCAGCAGTGCCGGACTAGCGGGAGATAGAGAGCAGTACTTC. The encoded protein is CASSAGLAGDREQYF.

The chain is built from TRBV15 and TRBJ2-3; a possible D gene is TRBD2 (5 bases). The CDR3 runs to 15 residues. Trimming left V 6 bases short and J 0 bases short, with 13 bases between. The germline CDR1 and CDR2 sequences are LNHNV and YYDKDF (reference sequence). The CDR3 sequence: CATSLREASTDTQYF. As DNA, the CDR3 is TGTGCCACCAGTTTGAGGGAAGCAAGCACAGATACGCAGTATTTT.

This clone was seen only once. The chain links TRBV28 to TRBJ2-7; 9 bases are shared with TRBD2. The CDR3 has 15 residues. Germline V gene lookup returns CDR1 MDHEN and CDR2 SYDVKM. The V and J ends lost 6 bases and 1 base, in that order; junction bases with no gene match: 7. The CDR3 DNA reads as TGTGCCAGCAGATTCCGGACTAGCGAATCCTACGAGCAGTACTTC. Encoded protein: CASRFRTSESYEQYF.

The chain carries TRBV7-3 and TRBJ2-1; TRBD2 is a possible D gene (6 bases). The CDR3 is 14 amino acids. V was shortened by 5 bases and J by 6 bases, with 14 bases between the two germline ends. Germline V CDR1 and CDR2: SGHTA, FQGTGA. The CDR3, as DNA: TGTGCCAGCAGCCCCCGGGGGAGAATCAATGAGCAGTTCTTC. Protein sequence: CASSPRGRINEQFF.